The 18 T cell receptor beta chains in this list originate from one sample, sequenced in a study of blood T cell repertoires in COVID-19. TCRdb keeps only in-frame clones here, not all; method: immunoSEQ multiplex PCR. The table includes 300,000 or so clones, 65% to 90% detected once. Sequencing input: PBMCs or T cells enriched from blood (not recorded which). The receptors were gathered from a woman aged 40 to 50 with acute COVID-19.

J is TRBJ1-3 and V is TRBV9, with 8 bases aligning to TRBD1. The CDR3 runs 16 residues. The V segment lost 4 bases and the J segment 2 bases; nucleotides outside the gene matches: 8. The germline gives CDR1 SGDLS, CDR2 YYNGEE. In DNA form, the CDR3 reads TGTGCCAGCAGCTCCGGACAGGGTTCCGCTGGAAACACCATATATTTT. This codes for CASSSGQGSAGNTIYF.

This sequence joins TRBV7-8 and TRBJ2-7; the match to TRBD2 covers 9 bases. J gave up 6 bases and V 4 bases, and 19 bases lay outside the gene matches. This CDR3 spans 18 amino acids. Per the germline V gene, CDR1 is SGHVS and CDR2 is FQNEAQ. Here the CDR3 reads CASSSSLRLTAGGGEQYF. Here the CDR3 DNA reads TGTGCCAGCAGCTCTTCTTTACGGCTGACAGCGGGGGGAGGCGAGCAGTACTTC. Full variable domain (outside the CDR3, taken from reference TRBV7-8 and TRBJ2-7): GAGVSQSPRYKVAKRGQDVALRCDPISGHVSLFWYQQALGQGPEFLTYFQNEAQLDKSGLPSDRFFAERPEGSVSTLKIQRTQQEDSAVYLCASSSSLRLTAGGGEQYFGPGTRLTVT.

The J gene is TRBJ1-1, the V gene TRBV4-1; D is undetermined. CDR3 length: 14 amino acids. The V gene's germline CDR1 is MGHRA and CDR2 YSYEKL. V dropped 0 bases and J dropped 5 bases, with 10 bases sitting between them. In DNA, the CDR3 is TGCGCCAGCAGCCAAGACACCCCTAGAACTGAAGCTTTCTTT. This codes for CASSQDTPRTEAFF.

This chain joins TRBV7-6 and TRBJ2-6, with D hard to call. The germline V gene has CDR1 SGHVS and CDR2 FNYEAQ. The CDR3 runs 15 residues. Trimming removed 1 base from V and 3 bases from J, with 7 bases in between. DNA for the CDR3: TGTGCCAGCAGCTTAGATGGCAGTGGGGCCAACGTCCTGACTTTC. This translates into CASSLDGSGANVLTF.

This sequence joins TRBV9 and TRBJ1-2; D is possibly TRBD1 (6 bases). V was clipped by 0 bases and J by 2 bases, with 11 bases between them. The CDR3 spans 15 residues. CDR1 SGDLS and CDR2 YYNGEE come from the germline V gene. The CDR3 nucleotides read TGTGCCAGCAGCGTAGGTTGGACAGTCAACTATGGCTACACCTTC. Protein: CASSVGWTVNYGYTF.

The V and J genes are TRBV5-1 and TRBJ2-5; possible D gene TRBD2, 6 bases. This CDR3 spans 14 amino acids. CDR1 is SGHRS and CDR2 is YFSETQ in the germline V gene. V was pared by 3 bases and J by 4 bases, with 13 bases between. The CDR3 nucleotides are TGCGCCAGCAGCTCGAGGACTACAGTAGAGACCCAGTACTTC. Translation gives CASSSRTTVETQYF.

This rearrangement joins TRBV6-6 to TRBJ2-1, with TRBD2 matching 9 bases. Trimming took 6 bases from V and 7 from J; bases not matched to a gene: 7. The CDR3 sequence is 14 residues long. Germline values: CDR1 MNHNY, CDR2 SVGAGI (reference sequence). The CDR3 reads CASRPTSGPNEQFF. CDR3 nucleotide sequence: TGTGCCAGCAGACCGACTAGCGGTCCTAATGAGCAGTTCTTC.

The chain is built from TRBV7-8 and TRBJ1-3; tentative D call: TRBD1 (5 bases). The CDR3 contains 15 residues. The germline CDR1 and CDR2 sequences are SGHVS and FQNEAQ. Trimming pared 4 bases from V and 0 bases from J, leaving 10 bases between. The CDR3 DNA reads as TGTGCCAGCAGCTACAGGCCTAACTCTGGAAACACCATATATTTT. This codes for CASSYRPNSGNTIYF. The full variable domain, rest sourced from reference TRBV7-8 and TRBJ1-3, is GAGVSQSPRYKVAKRGQDVALRCDPISGHVSLFWYQQALGQGPEFLTYFQNEAQLDKSGLPSDRFFAERPEGSVSTLKIQRTQQEDSAVYLCASSYRPNSGNTIYFGEGSWLTVV.

The V gene is TRBV20-1, the J gene TRBJ2-7; tentative D call: TRBD2 (6 bases). The CDR3 runs 16 residues. Germline V CDR1 and CDR2: DFQATT, SNEGSKA (reference sequence). The germline V and J ends were trimmed by 3 bases and 0 bases, with 18 bases remaining between them. As DNA, the CDR3 is TGCAGTGCTAGTTTCGGCGAGCAGGGAGGCTCCTACGAGCAGTACTTC. It encodes CSASFGEQGGSYEQYF.

This rearrangement joins TRBV27 to TRBJ1-4; 10 bases map to TRBD1. Trimming cost V 5 bases and J 0 bases; bases outside gene matches: 3. CDR1 MNHEY and CDR2 SMNVEV come from the germline V gene (reference sequence). The CDR3 spans 16 residues. CDR3 loop: CASSPGTGATNEKLFF. DNA of the CDR3: TGTGCCAGCAGTCCCGGGACAGGGGCAACTAATGAAAAACTGTTTTTT.

As DNA, the CDR3 is TGTGCCAGCAGCCTATCGGGACAGGGGGATGAAAAACTGTTTTTT. It is translated as CASSLSGQGDEKLFF. The gene calls are TRBV3-1 (or the pseudogene TRBV3-2) and TRBJ1-4, with 11 positions matching TRBD1. Germline V CDR1 and CDR2: LGHDT, YNNKEL (reference sequence). The CDR3 sequence is 15 residues long. The V and J ends lost 4 bases and 6 bases, in that order; junction bases with no gene match: 4.

This rearrangement joins TRBV3-1 (or the pseudogene TRBV3-2) to TRBJ2-3, with D possibly being TRBD1 (6 bases). The CDR3 totals 14 residues. Per germline, CDR1 LGHDT and CDR2 YNNKEL (reference sequence). V lost 4 bases, J lost 0 bases, and 8 bases lay in between. CDR3: CASSPGQSTDTQYF. The CDR3 nucleotides read TGTGCCAGCAGCCCGGGACAAAGCACAGATACGCAGTATTTT.

This clone was found a few times. This chain uses TRBV7-2 with TRBJ1-4, with D unresolved. Germline values: CDR1 SGHTA, CDR2 FQGNSA. The CDR3 extends over 14 amino acids. V was pared by 3 bases and J by 0 bases, with 5 bases between. CDR3 nucleotide sequence: TGTGCCAGCAGCTTGCAGGCAACTAATGAAAAACTGTTTTTT. Amino acids: CASSLQATNEKLFF.

V usage is TRBV5-1 and J usage is TRBJ2-5; D might be TRBD2 (6 bases). The CDR3 is 14 amino acids. The germline V gene encodes CDR1 SGHRS and CDR2 YFSETQ. Trimming removed 2 bases from V and 2 bases from J, with 10 bases in between. DNA of the CDR3: TGCGCCAGCAGCTTACTCCGGGAGCAAGAGACCCAGTACTTC. Its translation is CASSLLREQETQYF.

V and J are TRBV11-2 and TRBJ2-1; 7 bases line up with TRBD2. V lost 3 bases to trimming and J lost 5 bases; unmatched junction nucleotides: 7. The CDR3 is 15 amino acids. Germline CDR1 SGHAT, CDR2 FQNNGV. CDR3 DNA: TGTGCCAGCAGCTTGGGCCCTAGCGGAGACAATGAGCAGTTCTTC. This translates into CASSLGPSGDNEQFF.

The rearrangement joins TRBV9 to TRBJ2-6; D is uncertain. V lost 3 bases, J lost 0 bases, and 10 bases lay in between. CDR3 length: 16 residues. Per germline, CDR1 SGDLS and CDR2 YYNGEE. The CDR3 DNA sequence: TGTGCCAGCAGCGGAGCCCTGTACTCTGGGGCCAACGTCCTGACTTTC. Translation: CASSGALYSGANVLTF.

The rearrangement uses TRBV6-2 or TRBV6-3 and TRBJ1-1, with D possibly matching TRBD1 (6 bases). CDR3 length equals 14 residues. Trimming removed 3 bases at V and 5 bases at J, with 13 bases between. The germline gives CDR1 MNHEY, CDR2 SVGEGT. CDR3 sequence: CASSYAGGGTEAFF. CDR3 nucleotides: TGTGCCAGCAGTTATGCGGGAGGGGGGACTGAAGCTTTCTTT.

J is TRBJ2-3 and V is TRBV10-3; TRBD1 matches at 8 bases. Trimming at V came to 7 bases and at J to 0 bases, leaving 12 bases not matched to a gene. Germline CDR1 ENHRY, CDR2 SYGVKD. The CDR3 consists of 17 residues. The CDR3 nucleotides read TGTGCCATCACCCACGGGACAGGACCTACTAGCACAGATACGCAGTATTTT. Protein product: CAITHGTGPTSTDTQYF.